The rows below give T cell receptor beta chains drawn from one sample of a study of T cells in Graves' hyperthyroidism and ophthalmopathy. MiXCR, run by TCRdb on the multiplex PCR reads, gives a single entry per CDR3 protein. The top ten hold approximately 25% of the sample, which has a few hundred thousand distinct CDR3 sequences, less than 25% seen once. The sample was blood. These receptors were collected from a man aged 18 to 30 with Graves' hyperthyroidism. Each CDR3 is given with its conserved first and last residue.

v_gene	j_gene	CDR3aa
TRBV29-1	TRBJ2-7	CSVLTGVHEQYF
TRBV19	TRBJ1-5	CASSMRSGFDSNQPQHF
TRBV12-3/TRBV12-4	TRBJ2-7	CASSLTRGYEQYF
TRBV6-1	TRBJ2-7	CASSESGTGSEQYF
TRBV11-2	TRBJ1-2	CASSLGQGFDYGYTF
TRBV6-4	TRBJ1-1	CASSEAGRGRKTEAFF
TRBV4-1	TRBJ2-5	CASSTTGSETQYF
TRBV27	TRBJ1-5	CASSLSPRAGGNQPQHF
TRBV7-2	TRBJ2-2	CASSGLLPGQGFSGTGELFF
TRBV11-2	TRBJ2-5	CASGSSGGGNQETQYF
TRBV14	TRBJ1-1	CASSLLPGNTEAFF
TRBV28	TRBJ2-2	CASTSGGPNTGELFF
TRBV20-1	TRBJ1-6	CSARDRALSSYNSPLHF
TRBV6-4	TRBJ2-7	CASSDSGSSYEQYF
TRBV2	TRBJ1-1	CASSEGREGLNTEAFF
TRBV12-3/TRBV12-4	TRBJ2-7	CASSHAMGGVLYEQYF
TRBV5-1	TRBJ2-7	CASSRDADYEQYF
TRBV4-1	TRBJ2-7	CASSQDLRESSYEQYF
TRBV10-3	TRBJ2-7	CATGLTYEQYF
TRBV12-3/TRBV12-4	TRBJ1-2	CASSFDGRANYGYTF
TRBV12-3/TRBV12-4	TRBJ1-1	CASSLDSANTEAFF
TRBV28	TRBJ2-7	CASTGLAGGGNEQYF
TRBV2	TRBJ2-1	CASSEEAGGPEEQFF
TRBV28	TRBJ1-1	CASSLRGRGMNAEAFF
TRBV2	TRBJ2-7	CASSAEAAQYF
TRBV28	TRBJ1-5	CASSFSRAGGQPQHF
TRBV12-3/TRBV12-4	TRBJ2-7	CASSIEGHYEQYF
TRBV30	TRBJ2-6	CACPRASGANVLTF
TRBV6-2/TRBV6-3	TRBJ2-5	CASSYPGRVKTQYF
TRBV9	TRBJ1-1	CASSVVGSDSSAFF
TRBV15	TRBJ1-1	CATSRDASLNTEAFF
TRBV6-1	TRBJ2-7	CASSGAGTGSYEQYF
TRBV20-1	TRBJ1-2	CSLHSGQVYGYTF
TRBV7-8	TRBJ1-2	CASSLWAGDGYTF
TRBV6-2/TRBV6-3	TRBJ1-6	CASRRTGRNSPLHF
TRBV5-8	TRBJ2-5	CASSLGTGGAGETQYF
TRBV10-3	TRBJ1-1	CAIRTTGGGNTEAFF
TRBV5-6	TRBJ2-5	CASSLGVGRQETQYF
TRBV20-1	TRBJ2-5	CSARDPAGGQETQYF
TRBV12-3/TRBV12-4	TRBJ2-7	CASSAPRTSGTYEQYF
TRBV28	TRBJ1-2	CASSGGLDYGYTF
TRBV12-3/TRBV12-4	TRBJ1-5	CASSWENQPQHF
TRBV28	TRBJ2-7	CATSWRRTSGNRQYF
TRBV3-1	TRBJ1-5	CASSQSGVGRNQPQHF